This T cell receptor (beta chain) was sequenced for a study of blood T cell repertoires in COVID-19. Study-wide background: Samples of COVID-19 (acute and convalescent) were obtained from the United States, Italy and Spain. PBMCs, B-cell-depleted T cells, or T cells were the source of the cDNA or gDNA that made up the material.

Recovery meant two consecutive negative NP/OP PCR tests, professional clearance, or resolved symptoms. The germline gives CDR1 LGHDT, CDR2 YNNKEL (reference sequence). J gave up 3 bases and V 1 base, and 8 bases lay outside the gene matches. The CDR3 extends over 17 amino acids. Under the authors' procedure: Estimated nucleated cell counts came from reference gene primer amplification. The method was immunoSEQ multiplex PCR; TCRdb's version includes in-frame clones alone and lacks a portion of them. V and J calls and clone size are as listed in that table; D and trimming were resolved from the DNA. Here the sample spans over 300,000 clones, roughly 90% being singletons.

The chain carries TRBV3-1 (or the pseudogene TRBV3-2) and TRBJ2-2; 7 bases are shared with TRBD1. The receptor comes from a woman aged 40 to 50 who had recovered from COVID-19. Sequenced sample: PBMCs or T cells enriched from blood (not recorded which). The CDR3 sequence is CASSQGLIQGYTGELFF. The CDR3 DNA reads TGTGCCAGCAGCCAAGGGCTCATACAGGGGTACACCGGGGAGCTGTTTTTT.